The 28 T cell receptor beta chains reported below all come from one sample, sequenced in a study of cytomegalovirus exposure and HLA in healthy donors. Both 60 Vbeta primers and 13 Jbeta primers went into the PCR. The data were produced by immunoSEQ multiplex PCR, yet TCRdb's version contains in-frame clones alone and is incomplete. Among roughly 150,000 clones, about 80% were seen once, and the ten largest hold roughly 2.1%. Sequencing was performed on PBMCs. Source of these receptors: a man aged 50-60 years in good health and CMV-seropositive.

This sequence joins TRBV5-4 and TRBJ1-5, with D possibly TRBD1 on 5 matching bases. V lost 0 bases, J lost 4 bases, and 5 bases lay in between. The CDR3 contains 13 residues. Germline-derived CDR1 and CDR2 are SGHNT and YYREEE (reference sequence). The CDR3 here is CASSLGQNQPQHF. The DNA of the CDR3 is TGTGCCAGCAGCTTGGGACAGAATCAGCCCCAGCATTTT.

In this sample, this clone turned up a few times. The chain joins TRBV4-2 to TRBJ2-2; D unresolved. V was cut by 4 bases and J by 7 bases, with 19 bases left in between. CDR1 and CDR2 (germline): LGHNA, YNFKEQ. This CDR3 is built from 16 residues. The CDR3 nucleotides are TGTGCCAGCAGCCCCAGCTTCTTGACGGAGAACGGGGAGCTGTTTTTT. As protein: CASSPSFLTENGELFF.

The chain joins TRBV7-9 to TRBJ2-3, with 7 positions matching TRBD2. Germline CDR1 reads SEHNR; CDR2 reads FQNEAQ (reference sequence). V gave up 1 base and J gave up 2 bases; unmatched junction bases: 9. The CDR3 has 17 amino acids. CDR3 in amino acids: CASSLGRGGGPTDTQYF. The DNA for the CDR3 is TGTGCCAGCAGCTTAGGCCGGGGCGGGGGTCCCACAGATACGCAGTATTTT.

V and J are TRBV5-5 and TRBJ2-3, with TRBD2 matching 11 bases. CDR1 and CDR2 (germline): SGHKS, YYEKEE (reference sequence). V lost 4 bases to trimming and J lost 4 bases; unmatched junction nucleotides: 8. This CDR3 is built from 16 residues. For the CDR3, the DNA is TGTGCCAGCAGCCAGGGTAGCGGGGGGGCCCCAGATACGCAGTATTTT. Its protein is CASSQGSGGAPDTQYF. The entire variable domain, with the rest obtained from reference TRBV5-5 and TRBJ2-3, is as follows: DAGVTQSPTHLIKTRGQQVTLRCSPISGHKSVSWYQQVLGQGPQFIFQYYEKEERGRGNFPDRFSARQFPNYSSELNVNALLLGDSALYLCASSQGSGGAPDTQYFGPGTRLTVL.

This clone was counted a single time. The chain links TRBV7-2 to TRBJ2-5, with 9 nucleotides matching TRBD1. The J call may be in error: the DNA end matches TRBJ2-7 better. This CDR3 is 14 amino acids long. Germline V gene data show CDR1 as SGHTA and CDR2 as FQGNSA. The CDR3 nucleotides are TGTGCCAGCAGCACGCGCAGGACAGGGGACGAGCAGTACTTC. Residues: CASSTRRTGDEQYF.

The chain employs TRBV5-4 and TRBJ2-2; 9 nucleotides align to TRBD1. The V and J ends lost 2 bases and 7 bases, in that order; junction bases with no gene match: 6. This CDR3 region has 15 residues. The germline V gene encodes CDR1 SGHNT and CDR2 YYREEE (reference sequence). CDR3 region: CASSLQGAEGGELFF. CDR3 bases: TGTGCCAGCAGCTTACAGGGGGCCGAGGGCGGGGAGCTGTTTTTT.

This rearrangement joins TRBV7-2 to TRBJ2-7; D unclear. V was cut by 5 bases and J by 3 bases, with 5 bases left in between. The CDR3 spans 11 residues. The V gene's germline CDR1 is SGHTA and CDR2 FQGNSA. Here the CDR3 DNA reads TGTGCCAGCAGCAACAGCTACGAGCAGTACTTC. Its protein product is CASSNSYEQYF.

The chain employs TRBV10-3 and TRBJ1-2, with D hard to call. The CDR3 loop spans 12 amino acids. CDR1 and CDR2 (germline): ENHRY, SYGVKD. Deletions cut 0 bases from V and 10 bases from J, with 9 bases between. The DNA for the CDR3 is TGTGCCATCAGTGAGTCCCGCGGCCACTACACCTTC. This translates into CAISESRGHYTF.

V is TRBV6-6 and J is TRBJ1-2; TRBD1 is a possible D gene (5 bases). The CDR3 is 11 residues long. The V end was cut by 5 bases, the J end by 7 bases, with 8 bases between. The germline CDR1 and CDR2 sequences are MNHNY and SVGAGI (reference sequence). This chain's CDR3 is CASSQDIGYTF. The CDR3 nucleotides are TGTGCCAGCAGTCAGGACATTGGCTACACCTTC.

This chain joins TRBV10-3 and TRBJ1-6; D uncertain. The germline V and J ends were trimmed by 4 bases and 9 bases, with 16 bases remaining between them. Germline lookup yields CDR1 ENHRY and CDR2 SYGVKD. This CDR3 contains 15 residues. The CDR3 reads CAISGQKESGSPLHF. CDR3 sequence (DNA): TGTGCCATCAGTGGACAAAAAGAATCTGGTTCACCCCTCCACTTT.

The rearrangement joins TRBV25-1 to TRBJ2-2; 8 bases map to TRBD1. Germline V CDR1 and CDR2: MGHDK, SYGVNS. CDR3 size: 16 residues. V was clipped by 1 base and J by 4 bases; unmatched bases: 5. CDR3 bases: TGTGCCAGCAGTGAATTCGGACAGGGTCGCACCGGGGAGCTGTTTTTT. Its protein product is CASSEFGQGRTGELFF.

The V and J genes are TRBV9 and TRBJ1-2, with a tentative D call TRBD1 (6 bases). V lost 4 bases and J lost 8, with 24 bases in between. The CDR3 loop spans 16 amino acids. Germline V gene data show CDR1 as SGDLS and CDR2 as YYNGEE. The DNA of the CDR3 is TGTGCCAGCAGCCCATCAGCTGGGGGCGCGCTTTGGGGCTACACCTTC. As protein: CASSPSAGGALWGYTF.

The V and J genes are TRBV14 and TRBJ2-7; 10 positions agree with TRBD2. Per the germline V gene, CDR1 is SGHDN and CDR2 is FVKESK. V lost 3 bases to trimming and J lost 3 bases; unmatched junction nucleotides: 5. The CDR3 totals 15 residues. Written as DNA, the CDR3 is TGTGCCAGCAGCCATACTAGCGGGGACTTCTACGAGCAGTACTTC. Translated, it gives CASSHTSGDFYEQYF.

This clone has a single count. V usage is TRBV21-1 and J usage is TRBJ2-3; TRBD2, the table's D call, lacks a check against the DNA. TRBV21-1 counts as a pseudogene. The CDR3 consists of 16 residues. As DNA, the CDR3 is TGTGCCAGCAGCTTCGGCCAGCGGGGGGTTCAAGATACGCAGTATTTT. It specifies CASSFGQRGVQDTQYF.

This clone was seen just once. This chain connects TRBV6-6 to TRBJ1-2; 7 positions match TRBD1. The germline V gene has CDR1 MNHNY and CDR2 SVGAGI (reference sequence). V trimming: 7 bases; J trimming: 5 bases; junction bases outside the gene matches: 10. CDR3 length: 14 amino acids. The CDR3 loop reads CASTLSRGPYGYTF. The CDR3 coding sequence is TGTGCCAGCACCCTCTCAAGGGGGCCTTATGGCTACACCTTC.

This clone was counted only a few times. The rearrangement links TRBV15 to TRBJ2-5; maybe TRBD2 (6 bases). V gave up 0 bases and J gave up 5 bases, with 10 bases separating them. The CDR3 extends over 14 amino acids. CDR1 is LNHNV, CDR2 YYDKDF, per germline (reference sequence). CDR3 region: CATSRDSGRETQYF. As DNA, the CDR3 is TGTGCCACCAGCAGAGATTCAGGGAGGGAGACCCAGTACTTC.

The rearrangement uses TRBV4-3 and TRBJ2-5; TRBD2 aligns across 9 bases. CDR3 length: 16 amino acids. Per the germline V gene, CDR1 is LGHNA and CDR2 is YSLEER. Trimming at V came to 0 bases and at J to 2 bases, leaving 4 bases not matched to a gene. In DNA form, the CDR3 reads TGCGCCAGCAGCCAAGATTGGCGGGGGGGACAAGAGACCCAGTACTTC. Encoded protein: CASSQDWRGGQETQYF.

This clone was observed a few times. The chain employs TRBV7-2 and TRBJ1-6; D is undetermined. The CDR3 extends over 14 amino acids. The germline V and J ends were trimmed by 0 bases and 7 bases, with 7 bases remaining between them. Germline V lookup: CDR1 SGHTA, CDR2 FQGNSA. CDR3 sequence: CASSLARLNSPLHF. CDR3 DNA sequence: TGTGCCAGCAGCTTAGCCAGGTTGAATTCACCCCTCCACTTT.

This clone was found a few times. The chain employs TRBV12-5 and TRBJ2-5; perhaps TRBD1 as D (6 bases). Germline V CDR1 and CDR2: LGHNT, FRNRAP. CDR3 size: 13 residues. V gave up 5 bases and J gave up 5 bases, with 12 bases separating them. CDR3: CASGIGTTETQYF. The CDR3 DNA is TGTGCTAGTGGTATCGGGACAACCGAGACCCAGTACTTC.

This chain links TRBV5-5 with TRBJ1-6, with D unclear. This CDR3 comprises 16 residues. The germline gives CDR1 SGHKS, CDR2 YYEKEE (reference sequence). V dropped 1 base and J dropped 5 bases, with 13 bases sitting between them. CDR3 amino acids: CASSLMGQDHNSPLHF. CDR3 nucleotides: TGTGCCAGCAGCTTGATGGGTCAGGATCATAATTCACCCCTCCACTTT.

This chain links TRBV6-5 with TRBJ1-5; 11 bases line up with TRBD1. This CDR3 comprises 14 residues. The germline CDR1 and CDR2 sequences are MNHEY and SVGAGI. Trimming removed 6 bases from V and 4 bases from J; junction bases left unmatched: 2. The CDR3: CASSGTGGNQPQHF. In DNA, the CDR3 is TGTGCCAGCAGCGGGACAGGGGGTAATCAGCCCCAGCATTTT.

The genes are TRBV18 and TRBJ1-5, with 9 bases matching TRBD1. The CDR3 totals 19 residues. Germline V gives CDR1 KGHSH, CDR2 LQKENI. Trimming removed 0 bases from V and 0 bases from J; junction bases left unmatched: 9. The CDR3 coding sequence is TGTGCCAGCTCACCACCGACGGGACAGGGTGGCCCTAGCAATCAGCCCCAGCATTTT. Translation gives CASSPPTGQGGPSNQPQHF.

The table lists this clone with a few counts. The chain has TRBV27 and TRBJ1-2; D is unclear. This CDR3 spans 14 amino acids. Germline CDR1 and CDR2: MNHEY and SMNVEV (reference sequence). The V end lost 2 bases, the J end lost 4 bases, and 11 bases lay between the germline ends. CDR3 residues: CASSLRGNFYGYTF. The CDR3 DNA reads as TGTGCCAGCAGTTTAAGAGGGAACTTCTATGGCTACACCTTC.

This clone was recorded once. The chain couples TRBV28 to TRBJ2-1; weak D call: TRBD1 (6 bases). There are 11 residues in the CDR3. Germline V gene data show CDR1 as MDHEN and CDR2 as SYDVKM. The V gene lost 11 bases and the J gene lost 13 bases, with 18 bases spanning the gap. The CDR3 coding sequence is TGTGCCGGGGGAGACAGGCTTACTCAGTTCTTC. Amino acid sequence: CAGGDRLTQFF.

The chain joins TRBV5-4 to TRBJ1-1, with unresolved D. Germline CDR1 SGHNT, CDR2 YYREEE (reference sequence). There are 17 residues in the CDR3. Trimming cost V 1 base and J 1 base, with 17 bases left between them. The CDR3 DNA reads TGTGCCAGCAGCTTGAGTTTTTCGGGTTCTGGGAACACTGAAGCTTTCTTT. It specifies CASSLSFSGSGNTEAFF. The whole variable domain, remainder taken from reference TRBV5-4 and TRBJ1-1, is ETGVTQSPTHLIKTRGQQVTLRCSSQSGHNTVSWYQQALGQGPQFIFQYYREEENGRGNFPPRFSGLQFPNYSSELNVNALELDDSALYLCASSLSFSGSGNTEAFFGQGTRLTVV.

The chain couples TRBV5-1 to TRBJ1-1; a possible D gene is TRBD1 (5 bases). The germline CDR1 and CDR2 sequences are SGHRS and YFSETQ. This CDR3 has 14 residues. Trimming left V 2 bases short and J 4 bases short, with 12 bases between. The CDR3 here is CASSLDSGVTEAFF. The CDR3 nucleotides read TGCGCCAGCAGCTTAGACAGCGGGGTCACTGAAGCTTTCTTT. The full variable domain, with the rest looked up from reference TRBV5-1 and TRBJ1-1, is KAGVTQTPRYLIKTRGQQVTLSCSPISGHRSVSWYQQTPGQGLQFLFEYFSETQRNKGNFPGRFSGRQFSNSRSEMNVSTLELGDSALYLCASSLDSGVTEAFFGQGTRLTVV.

In this sample, this clone turned up once. This chain uses TRBV5-1 with TRBJ2-3; D remains unclear. The V end lost 0 bases, the J end lost 5 bases, and 10 bases lay between the germline ends. Germline CDR1 and CDR2: SGHRS and YFSETQ. The CDR3 contains 14 residues. CDR3 region: CASSLARSEDTQYF. Written as DNA, the CDR3 is TGCGCCAGCAGCTTGGCCAGGTCTGAAGATACGCAGTATTTT.

The rearrangement links TRBV23-1 to TRBJ1-1; D gene ambiguous. TRBV23-1 is an ORF; its function is uncertain. The CDR3 runs to 15 residues. V was pared by 4 bases and J by 5 bases, with 17 bases between. As DNA, the CDR3 is TGCGCCAGCAGTCCCCCCGCGGGGTTGGGGACTGAAGCTTTCTTT. Protein: CASSPPAGLGTEAFF.